Listed below are T cell receptor beta chains from one sample, sequenced in a study of post-analysis software for immune sequencing data. TCRdb re-called the PCR reads with MiXCR, one entry per CDR3 protein. The data show about 460,000 distinct CDR3 sequences, with around 40% seen just once and about 12% held by the top ten. Sequencing used blood. The receptors come from a girl between 5 and 17 years old with multiple sclerosis. Both conserved end residues are part of each CDR3. The order of the fields is V gene, CDR3 protein.

V: TRBV27; CDR3: CASSPHDPGANVLTF
V: TRBV11-2; CDR3: CASSLDLAGGHEQYF
V: TRBV6-4; CDR3: CASSDFGLAGAYEQYF
V: TRBV3-1; CDR3: CASSQGTAPYYEQYF
V: TRBV12-3/TRBV12-4; CDR3: CASSLGQASADTQYF
V: TRBV5-1; CDR3: CASSLGLFAVTDTQYF
V: TRBV6-6; CDR3: CASSSGGRNEQFF
V: TRBV20-1; CDR3: CSALRGSGANVLTF
V: TRBV28; CDR3: CASSLYSERGQPQHF
V: TRBV7-3; CDR3: CASSPVGGVNTEAFF
V: TRBV9; CDR3: CASSVSGRAYEQYF
V: TRBV15; CDR3: CTTSAPGQGAGNEQFF
V: TRBV16; CDR3: CASSPPGRYNEQFF
V: TRBV7-2; CDR3: CASSFPGRGEQYF
V: TRBV20-1; CDR3: CSARVASQETQYF
V: TRBV5-1; CDR3: CASRQGTTDEQYF
V: TRBV27; CDR3: CASSWGGSGSYEQYF
V: TRBV7-2; CDR3: CASSLGAVHSYEQYF
V: TRBV14; CDR3: CASSQGVSGNSYEQYF
V: TRBV21-1; CDR3: CASSKTKLAKNIQYF
V: TRBV10-3; CDR3: CAISESGTEAFF
V: TRBV2; CDR3: CASRLEQGAGYPYEQYF
V: TRBV2; CDR3: CASTEALAANNEQFF
V: TRBV20-1; CDR3: CSALGRTDTQYF